One sample yielded the 10 T cell receptor beta chains listed below, sequenced in a study of cytomegalovirus exposure and HLA in healthy donors. It was with 60 Vbeta and 13 Jbeta primers that the PCR ran. Libraries were prepared by immunoSEQ multiplex PCR; TCRdb keeps only in-frame clonotypes and omits some of them. This sample has some 150,000 clones; about 64% occur once, and the top ten carry roughly 6.8%. The sequenced sample consisted of PBMCs. Receptors were obtained from a woman aged 55-70 years in good health and CMV-seropositive.

The chain combines TRBV12-5 with TRBJ2-2; 15 positions agree with TRBD2. After removal of 5 bases from V and 4 bases from J, the junction contained 5 bases not matched to a gene. The CDR3 length is 17 residues. Germline CDR1 LGHNT, CDR2 FRNRAP. The CDR3 reads CASGTPGLAGGTGELFF. CDR3 nucleotides: TGTGCTAGTGGTACTCCGGGACTAGCGGGGGGCACCGGGGAGCTGTTTTTT.

V and J are TRBV5-1 and TRBJ1-5, with 7 bases aligning to TRBD1. V was pared by 4 bases and J by 4 bases, with 5 bases of the junction left unmatched. The CDR3 runs 14 residues. Germline lookup yields CDR1 SGHRS and CDR2 YFSETQ. The CDR3 reads CASSPQGTNQPQHF. The CDR3 DNA follows: TGCGCCAGCAGCCCACAGGGGACTAATCAGCCCCAGCATTTT.

The DNA for the CDR3 is TGCGGGGCCCTCTGGGTGGGAGGCTACACCTTC. Its protein product is CGALWVGGYTF. This rearrangement joins TRBV20-1 to TRBJ1-2; possible D gene TRBD1, 5 bases. Germline lookup yields CDR1 DFQATT and CDR2 SNEGSKA (reference sequence). The CDR3 length is 11 residues.

A few counts support this clone. The chain recombines TRBV27 with TRBJ2-3; 8 bases are shared with TRBD2. The trim removed 5 bases at V and 2 bases at J, leaving 6 bases unmatched. The CDR3 loop spans 15 amino acids. In germline, CDR1 is MNHEY, CDR2 SMNVEV (reference sequence). The CDR3: CASSGGLVVTDTQYF. The DNA for the CDR3 is TGTGCCAGCAGTGGGGGACTAGTTGTCACAGATACGCAGTATTTT.

V gene TRBV30 combines with J gene TRBJ2-1, with 8 bases fitting TRBD1. There are 12 residues in the CDR3. V shed 2 bases, J shed 8 bases, and the junction held 2 bases outside the gene matches. The germline gives CDR1 GTSNPN, CDR2 SVGIG (reference sequence). CDR3 nucleotide sequence: TGTGCCTGGAGTCTCAGGGGGCATGAGCAGTTCTTC. Translation: CAWSLRGHEQFF.

The chain joins TRBV11-2 to TRBJ1-2, with 7 bases identical to TRBD1. The CDR3 is 13 residues long. CDR1 and CDR2 (germline): SGHAT, FQNNGV. V was clipped by 5 bases and J by 7 bases; unmatched bases: 7. The CDR3 DNA reads as TGTGCCAGCAGCCGAGGAGGGGGCACTGGCTACACCTTC. Translated, it gives CASSRGGGTGYTF.

This clone was counted between two and nine times. V and J are TRBV6-1 and TRBJ2-5; TRBD1 matches at 7 bases. Per germline, CDR1 MNHNS and CDR2 SASEGT. The CDR3 contains 13 residues. The V gene end was trimmed by 2 bases and the J gene end by 4 bases; junction bases not matched to a gene: 1. CDR3 in DNA: TGTGCCAGCAGTGAACAGGGGGTAGAGACCCAGTACTTC. Protein product: CASSEQGVETQYF.

The rearrangement links TRBV19 to TRBJ1-1, with 9 bases fitting TRBD1. Germline lookup yields CDR1 LNHDA and CDR2 SQIVND (reference sequence). The CDR3 sequence is 15 residues long. Losses at the gene ends were 4 bases for V and 4 bases for J; bases not matched to a gene: 7. The CDR3 region has the DNA TGTGCCAGTAGTACCGGACAGGGGTGGGGCACTGAAGCTTTCTTT. Protein product: CASSTGQGWGTEAFF.

The rearrangement uses TRBV7-8 and TRBJ2-3; TRBD2 might be the D (5 bases). V was pared by 2 bases and J by 5 bases, with 11 bases between. This CDR3 is built from 14 residues. Germline loops: CDR1 SGHVS, CDR2 FQNEAQ. CDR3 loop: CASSLLGRGDTQYF. The CDR3 DNA is TGTGCCAGCAGCTTACTGGGGAGAGGAGATACGCAGTATTTT.

The genes are TRBV18 and TRBJ1-4, with D possibly being TRBD1 (6 bases). Germline CDR1 is KGHSH and CDR2 is LQKENI. The V end was cut by 4 bases, the J end by 7 bases, with 19 bases between. This CDR3 has 16 amino acids. The DNA for the CDR3 is TGTGCCAGCTCACTCTCAAAGAGTCAGGGGCGTGAAAAACTGTTTTTT. Its protein is CASSLSKSQGREKLFF.